This TCR beta chain emerged from a study of cytomegalovirus exposure and HLA in healthy donors. Trimming removed 9 bases at V and 9 bases at J, with 15 bases between. Per germline, CDR1 LNHDA and CDR2 SQIVND (reference sequence). The CDR3 has 12 amino acids. Data came from immunoSEQ multiplex PCR; TCRdb stores just in-frame clones and leaves some out. The sample includes 110,000 or so clones, 86% seen only once; the top ten take around 5.1%. Study-level findings and limits: Subsequent analysis revealed that first-cohort TCR clusters tended to co-occur in the roughly 120 validation repertoires. Altogether, 160 or so TCR beta chains were recorded as cytomegalovirus-associated. Cytomegalovirus status was reportedly diagnosed by the classifier with high sensitivity and specificity.

This clone was seen once. Its antigen remains unidentified. J is TRBJ2-1 and V is TRBV19, with no clear D. The material sequenced was PBMCs. The sequence was collected from a man aged 18 to 29 in good health and CMV-seronegative. DNA of the CDR3: TGTGCCAGCCGCCAACTTTTCGGTGAGCAGTTCTTC. Amino acids: CASRQLFGEQFF.